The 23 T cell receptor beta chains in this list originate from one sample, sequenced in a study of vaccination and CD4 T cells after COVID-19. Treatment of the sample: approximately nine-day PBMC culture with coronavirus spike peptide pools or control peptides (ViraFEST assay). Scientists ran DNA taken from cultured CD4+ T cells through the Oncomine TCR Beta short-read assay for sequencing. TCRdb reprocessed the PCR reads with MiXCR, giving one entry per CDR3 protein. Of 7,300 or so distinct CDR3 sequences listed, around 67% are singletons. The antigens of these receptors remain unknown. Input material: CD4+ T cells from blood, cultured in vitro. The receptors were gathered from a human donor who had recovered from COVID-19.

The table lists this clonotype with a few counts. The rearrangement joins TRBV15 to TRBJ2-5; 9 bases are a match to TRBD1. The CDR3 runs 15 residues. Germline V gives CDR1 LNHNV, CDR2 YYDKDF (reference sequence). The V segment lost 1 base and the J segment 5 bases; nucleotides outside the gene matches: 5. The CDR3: CATSRARDRVETQYF. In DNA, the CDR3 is TGTGCCACCAGCAGAGCCCGGGACAGGGTGGAGACCCAGTACTTC. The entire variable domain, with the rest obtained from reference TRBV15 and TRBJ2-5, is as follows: DAMVIQNPRYQVTQFGKPVTLSCSQTLNHNVMYWYQQKSSQAPKLLFHYYDKDFNNEADTPDNFQSRRPNTSFCFLDIRSPGLGDTAMYLCATSRARDRVETQYFGPGTRLLVL.

The CDR3, as DNA: TGTGCCAGCAGGGGGACAGGGGGTCAGCCCCAGCATTTT. This sequence encodes CASRGTGGQPQHF. This chain connects TRBV12-3 or TRBV12-4 to TRBJ1-5; 11 bases agree with TRBD1. The J segment lost 6 bases and the V segment lost 6 bases, leaving 1 base of the junction unmatched. The CDR3 contains 13 residues.

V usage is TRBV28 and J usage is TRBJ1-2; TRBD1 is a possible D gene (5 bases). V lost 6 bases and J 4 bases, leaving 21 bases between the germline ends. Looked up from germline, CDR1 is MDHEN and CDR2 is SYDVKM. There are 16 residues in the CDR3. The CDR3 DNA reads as TGTGCCAGCAGCTTTCTCACCCTCGGGGCGAGCTATGGCTACACCTTC. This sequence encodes CASSFLTLGASYGYTF.

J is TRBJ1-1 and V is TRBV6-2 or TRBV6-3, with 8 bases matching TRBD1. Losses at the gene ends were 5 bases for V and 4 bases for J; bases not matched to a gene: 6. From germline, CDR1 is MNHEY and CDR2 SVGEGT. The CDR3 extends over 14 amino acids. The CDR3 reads CASSTRTGFTEAFF. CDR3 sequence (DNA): TGTGCCAGCAGTACCCGGACAGGGTTCACTGAAGCTTTCTTT.

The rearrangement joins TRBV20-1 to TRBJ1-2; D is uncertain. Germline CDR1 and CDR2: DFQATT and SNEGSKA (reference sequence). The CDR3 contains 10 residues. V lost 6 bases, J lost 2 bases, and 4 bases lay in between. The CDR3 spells CSAGNYGYTF. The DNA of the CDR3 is TGCAGTGCCGGAAACTATGGCTACACCTTC.

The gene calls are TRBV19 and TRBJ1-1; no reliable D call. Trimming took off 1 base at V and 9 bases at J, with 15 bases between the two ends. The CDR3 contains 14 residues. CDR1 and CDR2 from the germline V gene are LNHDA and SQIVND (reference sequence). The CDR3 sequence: CASSIVRGGSQAFF. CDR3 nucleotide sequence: TGTGCCAGTAGTATAGTTCGAGGAGGGTCACAAGCTTTCTTT.

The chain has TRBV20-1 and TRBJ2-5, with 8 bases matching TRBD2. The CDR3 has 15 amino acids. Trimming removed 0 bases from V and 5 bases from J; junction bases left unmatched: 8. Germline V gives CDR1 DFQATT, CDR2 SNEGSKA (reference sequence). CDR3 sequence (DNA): TGCAGTGCTAGAGATCCGGCGGGAGGAGCGGAGACCCAGTACTTC. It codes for CSARDPAGGAETQYF.

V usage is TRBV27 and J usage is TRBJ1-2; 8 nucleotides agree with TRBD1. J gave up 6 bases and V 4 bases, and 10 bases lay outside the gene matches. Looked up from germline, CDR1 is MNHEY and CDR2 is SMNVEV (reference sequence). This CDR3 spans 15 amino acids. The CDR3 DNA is TGTGCCAGCAGTTCCCTAGGGGGACAGGTTAATGGCTACACCTTC. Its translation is CASSSLGGQVNGYTF.

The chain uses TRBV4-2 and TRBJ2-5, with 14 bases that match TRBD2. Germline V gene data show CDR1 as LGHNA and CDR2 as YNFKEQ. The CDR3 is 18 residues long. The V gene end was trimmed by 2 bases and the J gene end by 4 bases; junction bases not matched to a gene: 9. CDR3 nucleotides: TGTGCCAGCAGCCAACCTGCCGGGACTAGCGGGAGCAGAGAGACCCAGTACTTC. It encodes CASSQPAGTSGSRETQYF.

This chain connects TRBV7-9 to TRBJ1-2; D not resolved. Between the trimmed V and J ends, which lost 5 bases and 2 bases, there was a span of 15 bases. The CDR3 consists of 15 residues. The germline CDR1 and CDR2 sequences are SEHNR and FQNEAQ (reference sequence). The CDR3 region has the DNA TGTGCCAGCAGCCGAAACCTACAGCTGAACTATGGCTACACCTTC. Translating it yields CASSRNLQLNYGYTF.

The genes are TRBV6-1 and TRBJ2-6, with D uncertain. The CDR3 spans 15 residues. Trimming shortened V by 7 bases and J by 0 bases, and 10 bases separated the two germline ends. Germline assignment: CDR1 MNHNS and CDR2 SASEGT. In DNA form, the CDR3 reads TGTGCCAGCATGTCCTACAGCTCTGGGGCCAACGTCCTGACTTTC. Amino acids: CASMSYSSGANVLTF.

For the CDR3, the DNA is TGTGCCAGCAGCCAAGTAGGGACAGGGGCGTATGGCTACACCTTC. Its protein product is CASSQVGTGAYGYTF. V and J are TRBV14 and TRBJ1-2; 10 bases fit TRBD1. CDR3 length equals 15 residues. The junction had 4 bases not matched to a gene; V was cut back by 1 base and J by 5 bases. Germline V CDR1 and CDR2: SGHDN, FVKESK.

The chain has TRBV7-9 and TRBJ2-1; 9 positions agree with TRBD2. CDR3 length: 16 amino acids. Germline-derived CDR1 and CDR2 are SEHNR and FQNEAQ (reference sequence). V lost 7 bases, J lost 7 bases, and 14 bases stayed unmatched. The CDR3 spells CASTRGSGRRSNEQFF. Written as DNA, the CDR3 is TGTGCCAGCACAAGGGGTAGCGGGAGAAGGAGTAATGAGCAGTTCTTC.

The chain's CDR3 is CASSGHLTSGRFVPEQFF. The CDR3 coding sequence is TGTGCCAGCAGCGGCCACCTAACTAGCGGGAGGTTTGTACCTGAGCAGTTCTTC. The V and J genes are TRBV9 and TRBJ2-1; 12 bases line up with TRBD2. Germline V gene data show CDR1 as SGDLS and CDR2 as YYNGEE. The ends lost 3 bases at V and 9 bases at J; junction bases unmatched: 16. The CDR3 has 18 amino acids.

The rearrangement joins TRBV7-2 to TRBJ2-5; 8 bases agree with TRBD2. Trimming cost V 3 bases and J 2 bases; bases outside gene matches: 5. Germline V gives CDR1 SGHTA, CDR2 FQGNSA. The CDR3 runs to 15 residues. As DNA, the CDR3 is TGTGCCAGCAGCTTTGGCAGCGGGAGTCAAGAGACCCAGTACTTC. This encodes CASSFGSGSQETQYF.

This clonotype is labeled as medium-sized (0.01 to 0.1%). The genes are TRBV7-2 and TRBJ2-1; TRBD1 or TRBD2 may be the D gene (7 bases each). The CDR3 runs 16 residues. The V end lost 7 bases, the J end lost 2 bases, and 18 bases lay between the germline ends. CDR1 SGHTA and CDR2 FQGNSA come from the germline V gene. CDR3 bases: TGTGCCAGCACCCAGGGGGGAGCGGGGACCTACAATGAGCAGTTCTTC. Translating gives CASTQGGAGTYNEQFF.

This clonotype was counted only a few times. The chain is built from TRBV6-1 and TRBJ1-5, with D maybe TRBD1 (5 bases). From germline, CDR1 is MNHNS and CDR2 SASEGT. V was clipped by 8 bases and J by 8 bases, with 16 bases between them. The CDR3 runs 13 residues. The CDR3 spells CASAVGVNEPQHF. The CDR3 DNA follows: TGTGCCAGCGCCGTAGGGGTGAATGAGCCCCAGCATTTT.

DNA of the CDR3: TGTGCCACCAGTGAAGCAGGGTGGGATACGCAGTATTTT. Protein sequence: CATSEAGWDTQYF. The V and J genes are TRBV24-1 and TRBJ2-3, with a possible D match to TRBD1 (5 bases). V was cut by 4 bases and J by 6 bases, with 10 bases left in between. Per the germline V gene, CDR1 is KGHDR and CDR2 is SFDVKD. The CDR3 runs to 13 residues.

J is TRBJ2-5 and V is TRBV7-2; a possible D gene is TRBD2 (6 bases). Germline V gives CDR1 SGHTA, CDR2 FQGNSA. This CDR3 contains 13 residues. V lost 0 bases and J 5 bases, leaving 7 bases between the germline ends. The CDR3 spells CASSLAGGETQYF. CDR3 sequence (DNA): TGTGCCAGCAGCTTAGCGGGGGGTGAGACCCAGTACTTC.

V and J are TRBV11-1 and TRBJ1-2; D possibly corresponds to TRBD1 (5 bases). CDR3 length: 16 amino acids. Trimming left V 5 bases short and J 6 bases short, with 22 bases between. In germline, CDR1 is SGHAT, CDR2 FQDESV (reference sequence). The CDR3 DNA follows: TGTGCCAGCAGCCCCGTATGGGGCAGGCAAGGGGATGGCTACACCTTC. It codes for CASSPVWGRQGDGYTF.

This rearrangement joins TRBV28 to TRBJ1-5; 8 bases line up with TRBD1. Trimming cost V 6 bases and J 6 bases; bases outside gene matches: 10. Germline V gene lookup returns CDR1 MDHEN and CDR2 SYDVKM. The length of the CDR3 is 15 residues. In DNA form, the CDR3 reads TGTGCCAGCAGAGAGCATACAGGGACAGGTCAGCCCCAGCATTTT. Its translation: CASREHTGTGQPQHF.

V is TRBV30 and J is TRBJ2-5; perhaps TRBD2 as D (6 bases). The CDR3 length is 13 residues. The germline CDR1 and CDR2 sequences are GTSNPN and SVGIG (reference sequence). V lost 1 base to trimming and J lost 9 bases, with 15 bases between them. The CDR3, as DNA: TGTGCCTGGAGTGACGGGCCCGGAGGGGCCCAGTACTTC. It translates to CAWSDGPGGAQYF. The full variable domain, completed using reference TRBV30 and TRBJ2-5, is SQTIHQWPATLVQPVGSPLSLECTVEGTSNPNLYWYRQAAGRGLQLLFYSVGIGQISSEVPQNLSASRPQDRQFILSSKKLLLSDSGFYLCAWSDGPGGAQYFGPGTRLLVL.

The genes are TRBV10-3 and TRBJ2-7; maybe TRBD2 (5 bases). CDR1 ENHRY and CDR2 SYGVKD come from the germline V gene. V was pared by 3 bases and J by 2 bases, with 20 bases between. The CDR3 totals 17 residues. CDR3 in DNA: TGTGCCATCAGTGACCCTTTGGGCGGACTTTCCACCTACGAGCAGTACTTC. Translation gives CAISDPLGGLSTYEQYF.